This T cell receptor beta chain was sequenced for a study of shared clonotypes between healthy human individuals. An assay was performed, and its level was deep. The authors split each subset's genomic DNA evenly across several immunoSEQ plates. Libraries were prepared by immunoSEQ multiplex PCR; TCRdb keeps only in-frame clonotypes and omits some of them. The data show under 150,000 clones, about 70% seen once. With CCR7-negative CD45RA+ TemRA cells, CD45RO+ cells were combined in CD8 memory. This CDR3 comprises 14 residues. V was shortened by 1 base and J by 5 bases, with 10 bases between the two germline ends. The germline V gene has CDR1 SGDLS and CDR2 YYNGEE.

This chain uses TRBV9 with TRBJ1-5; the D gene is possibly TRBD1 (6 bases). This clonotype was sampled from a woman in her twenties or thirties in good health. The material sequenced was memory CD8+ T cells sorted from blood. Subset: CD45RO+ cells pooled with CCR7-negative TemRA cells. CDR3 sequence (DNA): TGTGCCAGCAGCGTATCGGGGGCGGATCAGCCCCAGCATTTT. Translation: CASSVSGADQPQHF.